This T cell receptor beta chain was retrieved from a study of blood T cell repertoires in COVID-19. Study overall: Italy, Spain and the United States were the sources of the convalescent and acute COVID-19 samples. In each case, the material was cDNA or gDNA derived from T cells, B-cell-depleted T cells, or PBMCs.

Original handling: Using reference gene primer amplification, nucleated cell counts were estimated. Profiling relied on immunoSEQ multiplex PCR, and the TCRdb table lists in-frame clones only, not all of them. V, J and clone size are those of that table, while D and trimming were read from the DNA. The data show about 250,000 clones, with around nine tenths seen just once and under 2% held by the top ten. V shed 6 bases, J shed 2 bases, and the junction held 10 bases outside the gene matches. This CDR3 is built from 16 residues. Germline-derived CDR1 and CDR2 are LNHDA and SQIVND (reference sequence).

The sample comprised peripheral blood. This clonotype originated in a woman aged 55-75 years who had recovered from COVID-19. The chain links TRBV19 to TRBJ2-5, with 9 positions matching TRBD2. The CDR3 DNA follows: TGTGCCAGTAGAGAATCGGGACTAGCTGATCAAGAGACCCAGTACTTC. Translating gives CASRESGLADQETQYF.